The following is a T cell receptor beta chain sequence with its context. This record belongs to a study of blood T cell repertoires in COVID-19. Study context: Samples representing acute and convalescent COVID-19 were sourced from the United States, Italy and Spain. T cells, B-cell-depleted T cells, or PBMCs provided the cDNA or gDNA that served as material.

The germline V and J ends were trimmed by 0 bases and 5 bases, with 16 bases remaining between them. The V gene's germline CDR1 is GTSNPN and CDR2 SVGIG (reference sequence). This CDR3 has 15 residues. In the authors' workflow: Nucleated cell number was recorded as an estimate derived from reference gene primer amplification. Sequenced by immunoSEQ multiplex PCR; TCRdb stores in-frame clones only, minus some. D and trimming come from the DNA, and the V and J calls and clone size come from that table. The table shows about 110,000 clones, with about four fifths occurring only once. The sample comprised peripheral blood. The sequence derives from a woman in her seventies with acute or convalescent COVID-19. This sequence joins TRBV30 and TRBJ1-1; D is ambiguous. The CDR3 DNA reads TGTGCCTGGAGTGTAGGGTTAAGGCGAGGGACTGAAGCTTTCTTT. Translation: CAWSVGLRRGTEAFF.